This T cell receptor beta chain emerged from a study of shared clonotypes between healthy human individuals (TCRdb year 2020). About the investigation overall: The cohort included three men and a couple of women between 18 and 49 years of age. Per donor, three plates each were used for CD4 naive and CD4 memory, two for CD8 naive, and one for CD8 memory. To estimate repertoire size and how much clonotypes are shared between individuals, the study performed deep sequencing of blood TCR repertoires from five healthy adults. Different laboratories and diverse techniques were used to prepare libraries and sequence TCR repertoires, to increase sequencing depth and limit assay-specific biases. Leukapheresis yielded between about 0.94 and 10 billion PBMCs per donor.

This clone has just a few counts. Its specific antigen is unknown. Qualities for individual bases were not recorded, and no much larger clone is one base off. Using the deep immunoSEQ assay, TCR CDR3 regions were amplified from genomic DNA by multiplex PCR. Extracted genomic DNA from each cell subset was distributed evenly across all wells of several immunoSEQ 96-well plates, and each plate was treated as a replicate. Each replicate PCR for sorted subsets received about 210 ng genomic DNA, equal to 30,000 or so T cell genomes. Purified libraries were quantified with a Qubit 3.0 fluorometer, sized on a Bioanalyzer 2100, and re-quantified with the KAPA Library Quantification kit. Every immunoSEQ 96-well plate was sequenced on a dedicated single-read 150-cycle Illumina NextSeq 550 flow cell. Processing in the source paper ran as follows. The immunoSEQ output contained only junctional sequences without quality scores, so filtering could not match that applied to full-length reads. To assign V/J genes and CDR3, sequences were annotated using PyIR, a Python wrapper for IgBLAST v1.9, with IMGT germline references. Reads were filtered out if the reads had weak V/J assignments (E-value above 1e-6), no CDR3, stop codons, out-of-frame junctions, or ambiguous translated residues. V3J clonotypes were defined as sequences sharing an identical inferred V gene, J gene, and CDR3 amino acid sequence. The percentage overlap between two repertoires was calculated by dividing the number of shared unique clonotypes by the size of the smaller repertoire. RTK rarefaction, the Chao1 estimator, and Recon v2.1 estimates of unobserved clonotypes were used to assess repertoire richness. Generation probabilities were computed with OLGA for all TCRbeta clonotypes obtained by the gDNA method from a few donors. TCRdb re-hosts the immuneACCESS table, in-frame sequences only. Its copies lack some clones; in the studies checked, an unresolved V gene accounts for under half of them, and the cause for the rest is not known. The V and J calls and the clone size are those of that table, but D and trimming were determined from the DNA. This sample has roughly 1,600,000 clones in its table, and just under 99% of those were observed once. The top ten hold around 0.38% of the sample.

The donors were healthy, HIV-negative adults with no recently reported acute infections or vaccinations. Every donor was a Caucasian adult living in Nashville, Tennessee, USA. CD4+ T cells were enriched by magnetic negative selection; naive cells were then positively selected on CD45RA, and the negative fraction formed the memory subset. Blood was obtained by leukapheresis, after which PBMCs were separated by Ficoll-Histopaque density gradient centrifugation and cryopreserved in liquid nitrogen vapor phase. Purity and quantity of every magnetically sorted T cell population were checked by analytical flow cytometry. Each sorted fraction had its genomic DNA isolated and then quantified by UV absorbance on a Nanodrop 2000c. The CDR3 covers 14 residues, taking in both the cysteine and the phenylalanine. CDR3 DNA only is kept here, 42 bases in frame from base 1. Via the germline V gene, CDR1 is LGHNA and CDR2 YSLEER. Cut back by 0 bases and 1 base, the V and J ends lie 6 bases apart.

General study outcomes and caveats: Compared with non-shared clonotypes, clonotypes shared by all four sorted-subset donors had higher generation probabilities. Larger estimated clonotype richness was generally found for naive subsets than for memory subsets. Across four donors, 5% to 6% of naive CD4, around 3.5% of naive CD8, roughly 2.2% of memory CD4, and over 0.35% of memory CD8 clonotypes were shared. Based on pairwise subsampling, the degree of clonotype sharing among donors was expected to be affected by sequencing depth. The small number of donors limited the genetic and exposure-history diversity represented. Sampling was restricted to blood, and TCR repertoires in tissues likely differ from the TCR repertoires found in blood. Rarefaction of sorted-subset datasets indicated incomplete sequencing despite the large sequencing depth.

The chain uses TRBV4-3 and TRBJ1-2; the D gene is not confidently resolved. The clonotype originates from a man younger than 45 in good health. Sample: naive CD4+ T cells sorted from blood. The sample's cell subset or site label, decoded: CD45RA+ positively selected. The sequenced DNA is TGCGCCAGCAGCCAAGAACTTGATAACTATGGCTACACCTTC. Translated, this is CASSQELDNYGYTF.